The table lists the clone carrying this T cell receptor beta chain with a few counts. The antigen is undetermined. This sample's TCRbeta library carried unique molecular identifier barcodes. MiXCR, run by TCRdb on the PCR reads, gives a single entry per CDR3 protein. The sample consists of under 20,000 distinct CDR3 sequences, roughly 12% of them appearing once. The sample belongs to a study of T-cell reconstitution after alpha-beta-depleted transplantation in children. Study results and caveats: Approximately two months post-transplant, alpha-beta T cells reportedly originated from several hundred expanded graft clones. T-cell counts and diversity were attributed mostly to newly produced T cells one year after transplant. Some patients' high day-60 TCRbeta diversity was traced to surviving recipient T cells and thymic progenitors.

Between the trimmed V and J ends, which lost 1 base and 2 bases, there was a span of 9 bases. This CDR3 comprises 15 residues. Germline values: CDR1 ENHRY, CDR2 SYGVKD. This receptor was obtained from a boy younger than two who had a stem cell transplant for Wiskott-Aldrich syndrome, so the T cells may come from the graft donor. J is TRBJ2-1 and V is TRBV10-3; D is possibly TRBD1 (6 bases). Sequences were derived from PBMCs, mostly from graft donor cells, sampled 180 days after TCRalphabeta/CD19-depleted stem cell transplant. CDR3 nucleotides: TGTGCCATCAGTGAGTTGACAGGTCCCTACAATGAGCAGTTCTTC. Translated, it gives CAISELTGPYNEQFF.